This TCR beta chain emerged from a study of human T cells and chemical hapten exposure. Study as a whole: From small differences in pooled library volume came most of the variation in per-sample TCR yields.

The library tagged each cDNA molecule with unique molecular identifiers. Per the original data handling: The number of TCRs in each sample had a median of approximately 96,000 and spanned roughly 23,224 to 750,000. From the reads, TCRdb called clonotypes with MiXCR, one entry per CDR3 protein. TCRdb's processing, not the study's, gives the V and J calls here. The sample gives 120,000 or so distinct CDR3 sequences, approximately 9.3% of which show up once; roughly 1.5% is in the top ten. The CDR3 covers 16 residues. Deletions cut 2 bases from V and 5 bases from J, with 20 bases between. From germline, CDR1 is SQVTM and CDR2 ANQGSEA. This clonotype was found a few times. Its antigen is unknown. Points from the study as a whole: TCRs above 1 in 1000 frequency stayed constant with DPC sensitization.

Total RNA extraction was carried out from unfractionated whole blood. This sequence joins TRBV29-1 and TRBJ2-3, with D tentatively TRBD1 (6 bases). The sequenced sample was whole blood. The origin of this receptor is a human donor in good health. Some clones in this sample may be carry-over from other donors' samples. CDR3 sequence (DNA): TGCAGCGTTGAAAGGCAGGGTTCTGCACAGGGAGATACGCAGTATTTT. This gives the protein CSVERQGSAQGDTQYF.